Below, 8 T cell receptor beta chains from the same sample are listed, as sequenced in a study of T-cell reconstitution after alpha-beta-depleted transplantation in children. TCRbeta library preparation incorporated unique molecular identifiers. TCRdb itself ran the PCR reads through MiXCR, one entry per CDR3 protein. The top ten hold approximately 5.4% of the sample, which has hundreds of thousands of distinct CDR3 sequences, approximately 12% seen once. The sample in question was PBMCs from the stem cell graft donor, obtained from the stem cell graft. These receptors were collected from a human donor who donated a stem cell graft to a child with combined immunodeficiency.

In its sample, this clonotype was seen a few times. The genes are TRBV29-1 and TRBJ1-1; 12 nucleotides line up with TRBD1. The CDR3 runs to 17 residues. V lost 0 bases and J lost 4; bases outside the gene matches: 9. Germline values: CDR1 SQVTM, CDR2 ANQGSEA. The CDR3 DNA sequence: TGCAGCGTTGAAGATACGGGACAGGGGGCGCTTGGCACTGAAGCTTTCTTT. It translates to CSVEDTGQGALGTEAFF.

The CDR3 DNA reads as TGCGCCAGCAGCTCGGGGCAGAGAGAGGGCGAGCAGTACTTC. This gives the protein CASSSGQREGEQYF. This chain joins TRBV5-1 and TRBJ2-7, with D perhaps being TRBD1 or TRBD2 (5 bases each). Germline V gives CDR1 SGHRS, CDR2 YFSETQ. This CDR3 is built from 14 residues. The germline V and J ends were trimmed by 3 bases and 6 bases, with 16 bases remaining between them.

With regard to this clonotype: One base away lies a much larger clone, so this may be a sequencing read error. The chain couples TRBV6-2 or TRBV6-3 to TRBJ2-2, with TRBD1 identical over 7 bases. This CDR3 has 13 residues. Looked up from germline, CDR1 is MNHEY and CDR2 is SVGEGT. CDR3 DNA sequence: TGTGCCAGCAGTCCTGGGACAGCCAACTTGTTGTATTTT. Translating gives CASSPGTANLLYF.

In its sample, this clonotype was seen many times. The rearrangement joins TRBV9 to TRBJ2-1; TRBD1 or TRBD2 may be the D gene (5 bases each). The CDR3 contains 14 residues. Deletions cut 4 bases from V and 3 bases from J, with 11 bases between. The germline V gene encodes CDR1 SGDLS and CDR2 YYNGEE. CDR3 region: CASSLPGGYNEQFF. DNA of the CDR3: TGTGCCAGCAGCCTCCCTGGGGGCTACAATGAGCAGTTCTTC.

This clonotype has a handful of counts. This chain uses TRBV15 with TRBJ2-7; 8 positions match TRBD2. Germline V lookup: CDR1 LNHNV, CDR2 YYDKDF (reference sequence). After removal of 5 bases from V and 0 bases from J, the junction contained 6 bases not matched to a gene. The CDR3 totals 15 residues. DNA for the CDR3: TGTGCCACCAGCTGGCCCCGGGGGGGCTCCTACGAGCAGTACTTC. Its protein product is CATSWPRGGSYEQYF.

This clonotype appeared many times. The chain joins TRBV12-3 or TRBV12-4 to TRBJ2-7; 13 bases fit TRBD2. The J segment lost 2 bases and the V segment lost 5 bases, leaving 9 bases of the junction unmatched. CDR3 length equals 17 residues. CDR3 loop: CASSPTSGGAIAYEQYF. The CDR3 nucleotides are TGTGCCAGCAGTCCCACTAGCGGGGGGGCTATCGCCTACGAGCAGTACTTC.

In nucleotides, the CDR3 is TGTGCCAGCAGTGACGTAACCCCGCCAGAAGCTTTCTTT. Amino acid sequence: CASSDVTPPEAFF. The rearrangement joins TRBV12-3 or TRBV12-4 to TRBJ1-1; the D is unclear. V lost 5 bases, J lost 8 bases, and 15 bases lay in between. The CDR3 loop spans 13 amino acids.

The rearrangement joins TRBV10-3 to TRBJ1-2; possibly TRBD1 for D (5 bases). CDR3 size: 15 residues. The germline CDR1 and CDR2 sequences are ENHRY and SYGVKD. Trimming removed 11 bases at V and 8 bases at J, with 27 bases between. CDR3 residues: CASGPGGAGLRGYTF. The CDR3 DNA reads TGTGCCTCAGGCCCAGGAGGGGCGGGGTTGCGAGGCTACACCTTC.